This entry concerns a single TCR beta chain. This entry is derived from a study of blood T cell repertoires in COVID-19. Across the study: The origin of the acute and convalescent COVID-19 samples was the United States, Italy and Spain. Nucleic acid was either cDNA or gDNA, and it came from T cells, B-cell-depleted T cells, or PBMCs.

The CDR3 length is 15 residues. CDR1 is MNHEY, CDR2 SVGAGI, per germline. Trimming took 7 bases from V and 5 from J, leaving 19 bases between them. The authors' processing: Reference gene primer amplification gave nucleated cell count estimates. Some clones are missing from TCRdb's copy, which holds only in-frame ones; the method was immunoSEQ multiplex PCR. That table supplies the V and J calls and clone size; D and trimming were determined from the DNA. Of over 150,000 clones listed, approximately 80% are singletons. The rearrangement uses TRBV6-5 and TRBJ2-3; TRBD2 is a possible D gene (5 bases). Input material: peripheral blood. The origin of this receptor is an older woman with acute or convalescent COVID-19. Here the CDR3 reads CASTPASGARDTQYF. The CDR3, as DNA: TGTGCCAGCACTCCCGCGAGCGGTGCCCGAGATACGCAGTATTTT.